Below, 24 T cell receptor beta chains from the same sample are listed, as sequenced in a study of blood T cell repertoires in COVID-19. This table comes from immunoSEQ multiplex PCR, and its TCRdb copy is limited to in-frame clones, with some not included. This table holds over 80,000 clones, about 88% found once. Sequencing was done on a sample of peripheral blood. The receptors come from a man older than 75 with active or convalescent COVID-19.

The chain links TRBV24-1 to TRBJ2-3; the D gene is possibly TRBD2 (6 bases). This CDR3 region has 14 residues. V dropped 7 bases and J dropped 1 base, with 11 bases sitting between them. Looked up from germline, CDR1 is KGHDR and CDR2 is SFDVKD. CDR3 DNA sequence: TGTGCCACCAGCGAAACGGGAGGCACAGATACGCAGTATTTT. Protein product: CATSETGGTDTQYF.

The rearrangement uses TRBV5-1 and TRBJ1-3; D gene unclear. Germline CDR1 SGHRS, CDR2 YFSETQ. The V gene lost 4 bases and the J gene lost 0 bases, with 14 bases spanning the gap. The CDR3 extends over 16 amino acids. CDR3 protein: CASSLMGSYSGNTIYF. The CDR3, as DNA: TGCGCCAGCAGCCTAATGGGCAGTTACTCTGGAAACACCATATATTTT. The full variable domain, in which reference TRBV5-1 and TRBJ1-3 provide the parts outside the CDR3, is KAGVTQTPRYLIKTRGQQVTLSCSPISGHRSVSWYQQTPGQGLQFLFEYFSETQRNKGNFPGRFSGRQFSNSRSEMNVSTLELGDSALYLCASSLMGSYSGNTIYFGEGSWLTVV.

V and J are TRBV23-1 and TRBJ1-5, with TRBD1 identical over 8 bases. TRBV23-1 is placed among ORFs of uncertain function. This CDR3 spans 14 amino acids. V was pared by 8 bases and J by 3 bases, with 6 bases of the junction left unmatched. CDR3 protein: CASGQGLPNQPQHF. The DNA of the CDR3 is TGCGCCAGCGGACAGGGTTTACCCAATCAGCCCCAGCATTTT.

This chain uses TRBV6-5 with TRBJ2-7; 9 bases map to TRBD1. CDR1 and CDR2 from the germline V gene are MNHEY and SVGAGI. The CDR3 length is 15 residues. With V trimmed by 7 bases and J by 1 base, 8 bases remained unmatched. The CDR3 sequence: CASKLTGTGSYEQYF. DNA of the CDR3: TGTGCCAGCAAGCTAACCGGGACAGGGTCCTACGAGCAGTACTTC.

The V gene is TRBV6-2 or TRBV6-3, the J gene TRBJ2-3, with 7 bases aligning to TRBD1. Germline V CDR1 and CDR2: MNHEY, SVGEGT. V dropped 4 bases and J dropped 0; count of bases not matched to a gene: 4. The CDR3 runs to 15 residues. The CDR3 sequence is CASSWDSTSTDTQYF. CDR3 DNA sequence: TGTGCCAGCAGTTGGGACAGCACTAGCACAGATACGCAGTATTTT.

This clone was detected only once. The chain combines TRBV6-7 with TRBJ1-3, with D tentatively TRBD1 (6 bases). TRBV6-7 is placed among ORFs of uncertain function. This CDR3 contains 17 residues. The ends were cut back, 6 bases at V and 4 bases at J, with 22 bases in the middle. CDR3 coding DNA: TGTGCCAGCAGGGAAGTAACAGGGCATACCATAGGAAACACCATATATTTT. This sequence encodes CASREVTGHTIGNTIYF.

This clone was observed a handful of times. The chain is built from TRBV9 and TRBJ2-1; 7 bases match TRBD2. Germline V lookup: CDR1 SGDLS, CDR2 YYNGEE. The CDR3 is 15 amino acids. V shed 0 bases and J 4 bases; nucleotides not matched to a gene: 4. CDR3 in amino acids: CASSVAAGVYNEQFF. CDR3 nucleotides: TGTGCCAGCAGCGTAGCCGCGGGAGTGTACAATGAGCAGTTCTTC.

This chain links TRBV15 with TRBJ2-3, with 8 positions matching TRBD1. CDR1 and CDR2 (germline): LNHNV, YYDKDF (reference sequence). After removal of 3 bases from V and 4 bases from J, the junction contained 3 bases not matched to a gene. This CDR3 spans 14 amino acids. The CDR3 loop is CATSRETGADTQYF. In DNA, the CDR3 is TGTGCCACCAGCAGGGAGACAGGGGCAGATACGCAGTATTTT.

The rearrangement links TRBV2 to TRBJ2-1; 11 nucleotides agree with TRBD2. V shed 7 bases and J 9 bases; nucleotides not matched to a gene: 2. There are 12 residues in the CDR3. Germline CDR1 reads SNHLY; CDR2 reads FYNNEI. CDR3 bases: TGTGCCAGCAAGGGACTAGCGGCTGAGCAGTTCTTC. This encodes CASKGLAAEQFF.

This clone has just one count. This sequence joins TRBV10-3 and TRBJ2-3, with D possibly matching TRBD2 (6 bases). This CDR3 contains 13 residues. Germline lookup yields CDR1 ENHRY and CDR2 SYGVKD. Trimming pared 6 bases from V and 0 bases from J, leaving 7 bases between. The CDR3 region has the DNA TGTGCCATCAGGGACTATAGCACAGATACGCAGTATTTT. Protein sequence: CAIRDYSTDTQYF.

With respect to this clone: One junction end disagrees with the germline gene, perhaps due to a read error. The chain is built from TRBV27 and TRBJ2-3; TRBD2 matches at 9 bases. This CDR3 spans 16 amino acids. Per the germline V gene, CDR1 is MNHEY and CDR2 is SMNVEV (reference sequence). The CDR3 nucleotides are TGTGCCAGCAGTTTCCTGGGTAGCGGGAGCATAGATACGCAGTATTTT. Translating gives CASSFLGSGSIDTQYF.

The chain couples TRBV5-4 to TRBJ2-1; TRBD2 agrees at 10 bases. V was clipped by 8 bases and J by 3 bases; unmatched bases: 8. CDR1 is SGHNT and CDR2 is YYREEE in the germline V gene (reference sequence). This CDR3 has 15 amino acids. CDR3 coding DNA: TGTGCCAGTAAACCTACTAGCGGGGACTACAATGAGCAGTTCTTC. Translation gives CASKPTSGDYNEQFF.

This chain links TRBV27 with TRBJ1-4; 7 nucleotides match TRBD1. Germline loops: CDR1 MNHEY, CDR2 SMNVEV (reference sequence). J gave up 8 bases and V 2 bases, and 5 bases lay outside the gene matches. The CDR3 is made up of 14 amino acids. This CDR3 reads CASSLHRGGEKLFF. CDR3 nucleotides: TGTGCCAGCAGTTTACACAGGGGAGGAGAAAAACTGTTTTTT. Based on the CDR3 plus reference TRBV27 and TRBJ1-4, the full variable domain is EAQVTQNPRYLITVTGKKLTVTCSQNMNHEYMSWYRQDPGLGLRQIYYSMNVEVTDKGDVPEGYKVSRKEKRNFPLILESPSPNQTSLYFCASSLHRGGEKLFFGSGTQLSVL.

This sequence joins TRBV29-1 and TRBJ1-6; D may be TRBD1 (5 bases). V lost 4 bases and J 7 bases, leaving 11 bases between the germline ends. CDR1 is SQVTM, CDR2 ANQGSEA, per germline. The CDR3 contains 13 residues. Here the CDR3 DNA reads TGCAGCGTTGGCGACGGGGGGAATTCACCCCTCCACTTT. Amino acids: CSVGDGGNSPLHF.

This chain links TRBV4-2 with TRBJ2-3; D is unresolved. Germline V gives CDR1 LGHNA, CDR2 YNFKEQ. The CDR3 is made up of 16 amino acids. Deletions cut 2 bases from V and 4 bases from J, with 16 bases between. The CDR3 coding sequence is TGTGCCAGCAGCCAAACTAACCCCGAGTACTCAGATACGCAGTATTTT. Its translation is CASSQTNPEYSDTQYF.

The rearrangement joins TRBV5-4 to TRBJ2-7; 8 nucleotides align to TRBD2. The length of the CDR3 is 14 residues. Germline V lookup: CDR1 SGHNT, CDR2 YYREEE (reference sequence). Trimming cost V 2 bases and J 5 bases; bases outside gene matches: 6. The CDR3 loop is CASSLAGVPNEQYF. The CDR3 DNA sequence: TGTGCCAGCAGCTTAGCGGGGGTGCCTAACGAGCAGTACTTC. The variable domain in full, with the rest retrieved from reference TRBV5-4 and TRBJ2-7, is ETGVTQSPTHLIKTRGQQVTLRCSSQSGHNTVSWYQQALGQGPQFIFQYYREEENGRGNFPPRFSGLQFPNYSSELNVNALELDDSALYLCASSLAGVPNEQYFGPGTRLTVT.

This chain uses TRBV7-9 with TRBJ2-2; unclear D gene. This CDR3 spans 13 amino acids. Trimming stripped 2 bases from V and 2 bases from J, with 3 bases between. Germline V lookup: CDR1 SEHNR, CDR2 FQNEAQ (reference sequence). This chain's CDR3 is CASSLPNTGELFF. CDR3 coding DNA: TGTGCCAGCAGCTTACCTAACACCGGGGAGCTGTTTTTT.

The chain employs TRBV4-3 and TRBJ2-3; no clear D gene. This CDR3 is 15 amino acids long. V gave up 0 bases and J gave up 5 bases, with 12 bases separating them. Per the germline V gene, CDR1 is LGHNA and CDR2 is YSLEER. CDR3 residues: CASSQDLTPGDTQYF. Here the CDR3 DNA reads TGCGCCAGCAGCCAAGATTTGACCCCGGGAGATACGCAGTATTTT.

The chain is built from TRBV2 and TRBJ2-5, with 9 bases that match TRBD2. Germline lookup yields CDR1 SNHLY and CDR2 FYNNEI. V shed 4 bases and J 2 bases; nucleotides not matched to a gene: 11. CDR3 size: 17 residues. The CDR3 DNA reads as TGTGCCAGCAGTGCTAGCGGGAACCCGATTCGACAAGAGACCCAGTACTTC. Encoded protein: CASSASGNPIRQETQYF.

The J gene is TRBJ1-5, the V gene TRBV2; D possibly corresponds to TRBD1 (5 bases). V was cut by 3 bases and J by 4 bases, with 13 bases left in between. Germline-derived CDR1 and CDR2 are SNHLY and FYNNEI. The CDR3 contains 15 residues. CDR3 sequence reads: CASSEMDNLNQPQHF. The CDR3 DNA is TGTGCCAGCAGTGAGATGGACAATCTTAATCAGCCCCAGCATTTT.

The chain combines TRBV28 with TRBJ1-2, with a tentative D call TRBD1 (6 bases). The CDR3 has 16 residues. Germline CDR1 reads MDHEN; CDR2 reads SYDVKM. Trimming stripped 7 bases from V and 2 bases from J, with 20 bases between. The CDR3 here is CASTQKGAQGNYGYTF. In nucleotides, the CDR3 is TGTGCCAGCACCCAGAAGGGAGCGCAGGGGAACTATGGCTACACCTTC.

The V and J genes are TRBV7-9 and TRBJ2-7, with D possibly TRBD2 on 5 matching bases. Germline assignment: CDR1 SEHNR and CDR2 FQNEAQ (reference sequence). The CDR3 covers 14 residues. V lost 5 bases and J lost 5, with 16 bases in between. CDR3 region: CASSADSYKNEQYF. The CDR3 DNA reads TGTGCCAGCAGCGCGGACTCCTATAAGAACGAGCAGTACTTC.

The V gene is TRBV9, the J gene TRBJ2-7; weak D call: TRBD1 (5 bases). CDR1 is SGDLS, CDR2 YYNGEE, per germline. The germline V and J ends were trimmed by 4 bases and 2 bases, with 10 bases remaining between them. The CDR3 has 13 residues. The CDR3 loop is CASSSGQTYEQYF. The CDR3 nucleotides are TGTGCCAGCAGCTCCGGACAAACCTACGAGCAGTACTTC. The complete variable domain, with remaining parts taken from reference TRBV9 and TRBJ2-7, reads DSGVTQTPKHLITATGQRVTLRCSPRSGDLSVYWYQQSLDQGLQFLIQYYNGEERAKGNILERFSAQQFPDLHSELNLSSLELGDSALYFCASSSGQTYEQYFGPGTRLTVT.

The gene calls are TRBV25-1 and TRBJ1-5; D gene unclear. Per germline, CDR1 MGHDK and CDR2 SYGVNS. Trimming left V 6 bases short and J 0 bases short, with 6 bases between. The CDR3 contains 13 residues. For the CDR3, the DNA is TGTGCCAGCAGCCAGTATAGCAATCAGCCCCAGCATTTT. It codes for CASSQYSNQPQHF.